This T cell receptor (beta chain) is drawn from a study of T cell clusters in autoimmune cytopenias. Points on this clonotype: Its antigen is not known.

Germline V lookup: CDR1 MNHNY, CDR2 SVGAGI (reference sequence). There are 11 residues in the CDR3. Multiplex touch-down PCR amplified TRB using TRB-A and TRB-B pools in one tube. TCRdb reanalyzed the multiplex PCR reads, giving one entry per CDR3 protein sequence and no DNA. The repertoire table contains thousands of distinct CDR3 sequences. Study results and limitations: Exclusive TRB clusters were approximately 3.2-fold more numerous in healthy donors than in active autoimmune hepatitis.

About 37,500 genome equivalents of blood DNA were amplified for TRB. These same records also appear under a second study, on T cell repertoires in aging, cancer and after chemotherapy. As reported in that work: Compared with age-matched healthy donors, untreated hematological or solid cancer patients showed higher blood TCR clonality.

Sequencing was carried out using peripheral blood. This clonotype was sampled from a human donor in good health. The chain carries TRBV6-6 and TRBJ1-2; the D call from TCRdb, TRBD1, cannot be confirmed without DNA. The CDR3 sequence is CAYQGQGETTF.